Below, 10 T cell receptor beta chains from the same sample are listed, as sequenced in a study of blood T cells in healthy people across ages (dated by TCRdb to the mid-2010s). The library came from 5' RACE. These reads were obtained on an Illumina HiSeq 2500. The second PCR ran for roughly 7 to 12 cycles and used a J-beta primer mix along with a sample-barcoded 5' primer. Starting from the raw public reads, TCRdb applied fastp trimming at Q25, assembled clones with MiXCR and retained in-frame beta chains. Merged by CDR3 protein, the rows form single entries marked with the most common genes and DNA. The sample table holds fewer than 1.5 million distinct CDR3 sequences, of which 42% were seen once. Roughly 8.2% of the sample is held by the ten biggest clonotypes. Sequenced: blood. The origin of the receptors is a woman under 30 in good health.

V gene TRBV29-1 combines with J gene TRBJ2-5; a possible D gene is TRBD1 (5 bases). Germline CDR1 is SQVTM and CDR2 is ANQGSEA. This CDR3 is built from 15 residues. V was shortened by 5 bases and J by 11 bases, with 27 bases between the two germline ends. DNA of the CDR3: TGCAGCGTTCTCCATGGGTTGGACATCTACGAGGAGCAGTACTTC. The encoded protein is CSVLHGLDIYEEQYF.

CDR3 sequence: CASSLSGTSEQYF. The CDR3 DNA sequence: TGTGCCAGCAGTCTCTCCGGGACTAGTGAGCAGTACTTC. The chain couples TRBV27 to TRBJ2-5; 8 bases map to TRBD2. J was trimmed by 11 bases and V by 5 bases; bases with no gene match: 10. Germline-derived CDR1 and CDR2 are MNHEY and SMNVEV (reference sequence). The CDR3 is made up of 13 amino acids.

In its sample, this clonotype was seen a few times. The chain carries TRBV20-1 and TRBJ2-3; 8 bases are shared with TRBD2. V lost 2 bases to trimming and J lost 4 bases; unmatched junction nucleotides: 8. The CDR3 covers 15 residues. CDR1 is DFQATT, CDR2 SNEGSKA, per germline (reference sequence). CDR3 in DNA: TGCAGTGCTAGACCGGTAGCGGGGAGTCCAGATACGCAGTATTTT. It codes for CSARPVAGSPDTQYF.

This clonotype was observed a single time. V usage is TRBV29-1 and J usage is TRBJ1-2; the D is unclear. Trimming stripped 5 bases from V and 7 bases from J, with 11 bases between. Germline CDR1 SQVTM, CDR2 ANQGSEA. The CDR3 extends over 11 amino acids. CDR3 sequence reads: CSVFSSGGYTF. CDR3 nucleotides: TGCAGCGTTTTCTCCAGCGGTGGCTACACCTTC.

The chain links TRBV6-5 to TRBJ2-4, with 7 bases that match TRBD2. TRBJ2-7 matches the DNA end more closely, so the J call is doubtful. Germline values: CDR1 MNHEY, CDR2 SVGAGI. The CDR3 extends over 14 amino acids. The CDR3, as DNA: TGTGCCAGTAGCGGGCTAAGAGTTCCCTACGAGCAGTACTTC. Protein: CASSGLRVPYEQYF.

As regards this clonotype: At one boundary the junction diverges from the germline segment, which might be a read error. The CDR3 region is CSAGERVLSGNHQPQHF. CDR3 in DNA: TGCAGTGCTGGAGAACGGGTTTTATCGGGCAATCATCAGCCCCAGCATTTT. V and J are TRBV20-1 and TRBJ1-5; no clear D gene. Germline CDR1 is DFQATT and CDR2 is SNEGSKA (reference sequence). The CDR3 is 17 amino acids.

The V call is TRBV5-1, the J call TRBJ2-1, with TRBD2 identical over 9 bases. Germline V gives CDR1 SGHRS, CDR2 YFSETQ. The junction had 12 bases not matched to a gene; V was cut back by 4 bases and J by 7 bases. There are 16 residues in the CDR3. The CDR3 loop is CASSPFGLAGSNEQFF. The DNA for the CDR3 is TGCGCCAGCAGCCCCTTTGGGCTAGCGGGGTCAAATGAGCAGTTCTTC.

This clonotype was detected ten times or more. J is TRBJ2-7 and V is TRBV20-1; D uncertain. Germline V gene sequence: CDR1 DFQATT, CDR2 SNEGSKA (reference sequence). The germline V and J ends were trimmed by 1 base and 7 bases, with 20 bases remaining between them. CDR3 length: 15 residues. The DNA for the CDR3 is TGCAGTGCTAGAGCCCCAGAGGTGTCTGTAGGGGAGCAGTACTTC. It translates to CSARAPEVSVGEQYF.

The chain has TRBV2 and TRBJ2-3; D may correspond to TRBD1 or TRBD2 (5 bases each). The CDR3 contains 14 residues. V was pared by 7 bases and J by 5 bases, with 16 bases between. Germline CDR1 SNHLY, CDR2 FYNNEI. The chain's CDR3 is CASNSRGEGDTQYF. As DNA, the CDR3 is TGTGCCAGCAATTCCCGGGGCGAGGGAGATACGCAGTATTTT.

The table lists this clonotype with a few counts. The V gene is TRBV7-8, the J gene TRBJ1-2; D possibly corresponds to TRBD1 (5 bases). CDR1 is SGHVS and CDR2 is FQNEAQ in the germline V gene. Trimming removed 5 bases at V and 5 bases at J, with 12 bases between. The CDR3 totals 13 residues. Here the CDR3 reads CASSEGREYGYTF. CDR3 in DNA: TGTGCCAGCAGCGAGGGGAGGGAGTATGGCTACACCTTC.